The next 19 T cell receptor beta chains were all read from a single sample in a study of CD8 T cells in ankylosing spondylitis. TCRdb analysed the 5' RACE reads with MiXCR anew, one entry per CDR3 protein. The sample records about 130,000 distinct CDR3 sequences, about a tenth being singletons. Sequencing was performed on blood, either unsorted or a sorted T cell fraction (not recorded which). The origin of the receptors is a male donor with ankylosing spondylitis or in good health (not recorded which).

The chain combines TRBV5-1 with TRBJ2-7; no definite D call. The V gene lost 2 bases and the J gene lost 3 bases, with 15 bases spanning the gap. The CDR3 extends over 15 amino acids. The V gene's germline CDR1 is SGHRS and CDR2 YFSETQ. The CDR3 DNA reads as TGCGCCAGCAGCTTTAATCTTGAAAGGGTCTACGAGCAGTACTTC. This codes for CASSFNLERVYEQYF.

Ten or more counts support this clonotype. This chain uses TRBV29-1 with TRBJ2-7; D is tentatively TRBD1 or TRBD2 (5 bases each). Germline assignment: CDR1 SQVTM and CDR2 ANQGSEA. Trimming took off 6 bases at V and 4 bases at J, with 13 bases between the two ends. The CDR3 spans 12 residues. The CDR3 reads CSVGTISYEQYF. CDR3 nucleotides: TGCAGCGTGGGGACGATCAGTTACGAGCAGTACTTC.

The V and J genes are TRBV6-1 and TRBJ2-2; D remains ambiguous. Germline values: CDR1 MNHNS, CDR2 SASEGT. This CDR3 is 15 amino acids long. Trimming removed 7 bases from V and 1 base from J, with 13 bases in between. The CDR3 reads CASKWATLNTGELFF. The CDR3 DNA follows: TGTGCCAGCAAATGGGCCACCCTGAACACCGGGGAGCTGTTTTTT.

This chain's CDR3 is CASSYVRSSYNEQFF. The CDR3 DNA follows: TGTGCCAGCAGTTACGTGCGGAGCTCCTACAATGAGCAGTTCTTC. The chain carries TRBV6-5 and TRBJ2-1; unclear D gene. The CDR3 totals 15 residues. Trimming removed 2 bases from V and 0 bases from J, with 8 bases in between. CDR1 is MNHEY and CDR2 is SVGAGI in the germline V gene.

The chain links TRBV21-1 to TRBJ2-3; the listed D gene, TRBD2, was not tested against the DNA. TRBV21-1 is termed a pseudogene. The CDR3 has 19 amino acids. DNA for the CDR3: TGTGCCAGCAGCAAAGATGCGACTAGCGGGAGCCCTAGCACAGATACGCAGTATTTT. Its protein is CASSKDATSGSPSTDTQYF.

The count of this clonotype is one. The gene calls are TRBV4-3 and TRBJ2-7; D remains unclear. CDR3 length: 13 residues. CDR1 is LGHNA and CDR2 is YSLEER in the germline V gene. Between the trimmed V and J ends, which lost 2 bases and 1 base, there was a span of 6 bases. CDR3 sequence (DNA): TGCGCCAGCAGCCAATATCCTTCCTACGAGCAGTACTTC. It is translated as CASSQYPSYEQYF.

CDR3 protein: CASSQEFEKLFF. The CDR3 DNA sequence: TGCGCCAGCAGCCAAGAATTTGAAAAACTGTTTTTT. The J gene is TRBJ1-4, the V gene TRBV4-1; D call uncertain. Trimming removed 0 bases at V and 7 bases at J, with 3 bases between. The germline V gene has CDR1 MGHRA and CDR2 YSYEKL. The CDR3 has 12 residues.

This clonotype was detected only once. The junction departs from germline at one end; a sequencing error may be responsible. The chain carries TRBV12-3 or TRBV12-4 and TRBJ2-7; 14 nucleotides match TRBD2. The CDR3 contains 18 residues. DNA for the CDR3: TGTGCCTGCAGTTTGACTAGCGGGAGGGGTCGGTCCCCCTACGAGCAGTACTTC. It encodes CACSLTSGRGRSPYEQYF.

Worth noting for this clonotype: A read error may explain this, as a much larger clone is one base away. This rearrangement joins TRBV5-1 to TRBJ2-1, with D unclear. The CDR3 runs to 12 residues. CDR1 and CDR2 from the germline V gene are SGHRS and YFSETQ. The CDR3 nucleotides read TGCGCCAGCAGCTTGCCCAGCAATGAGCAGTTGTTC. Protein: CASSLPSNEQLF.

This clonotype has at least ten counts. J is TRBJ2-7 and V is TRBV10-3; D call uncertain. Per the germline V gene, CDR1 is ENHRY and CDR2 is SYGVKD. The length of the CDR3 is 11 residues. Trimming pared 9 bases from V and 3 bases from J, leaving 9 bases between. The CDR3 sequence: CAMGMRYEQYF. The CDR3 DNA follows: TGTGCCATGGGTATGCGCTACGAGCAGTACTTC.

In this sample, this clonotype turned up many times. The V call is TRBV11-2, the J call TRBJ2-7, with D possibly TRBD2 on 6 matching bases. This CDR3 is 16 amino acids long. V lost 1 base and J 3 bases, leaving 16 bases between the germline ends. The germline CDR1 and CDR2 sequences are SGHAT and FQNNGV. The DNA for the CDR3 is TGTGCCAGCAGCTTAGGGAGGGTGCACCGAAACTACGAGCAGTACTTC. Translating it yields CASSLGRVHRNYEQYF.

This clonotype was seen more than once but under ten times. The V gene is TRBV21-1, the J gene TRBJ2-2; no check of the table's D call, TRBD2, against the DNA was made. TRBV21-1 is a pseudogene. This CDR3 is built from 13 residues. The CDR3: CASSNRGPGELFF. CDR3 bases: TGTGCCAGCAGCAACCGAGGGCCCGGGGAGCTGTTTTTT.

This clonotype was observed a few times. V and J are TRBV6-5 and TRBJ2-5; D remains ambiguous. Germline V CDR1 and CDR2: MNHEY, SVGAGI. Between the trimmed V and J ends, which lost 2 bases and 1 base, there was a span of 8 bases. The CDR3 consists of 14 residues. For the CDR3, the DNA is TGTGCCAGCAGTTACGCGCTAAGCCAAGAGACCCAGTACTTC. This sequence encodes CASSYALSQETQYF.

This clonotype was recorded at least ten times. This rearrangement joins TRBV20-1 to TRBJ2-3, with D perhaps matching TRBD1 or TRBD2 (6 bases each). CDR1 and CDR2 (germline): DFQATT, SNEGSKA (reference sequence). V gave up 1 base and J gave up 3 bases, with 14 bases separating them. The CDR3 sequence is 15 residues long. The DNA for the CDR3 is TGCAGTGCTAGAGGGGGGGCCCTCGGTACAGATACGCAGTATTTT. Translating gives CSARGGALGTDTQYF.

This clonotype was detected many times. The chain uses TRBV5-1 and TRBJ2-1, with unresolved D. CDR1 SGHRS and CDR2 YFSETQ come from the germline V gene. Trimming cost V 4 bases and J 8 bases, with 13 bases left between them. The CDR3 spans 13 residues. CDR3 region: CASSPPGGDEQFF. The CDR3 nucleotides read TGCGCCAGCAGCCCACCGGGCGGCGATGAGCAGTTCTTC.

This clonotype was observed at least ten times. The rearrangement links TRBV3-1 to TRBJ2-7; 10 nucleotides align to TRBD2. The CDR3 covers 16 residues. The V gene end was trimmed by 4 bases and the J gene end by 6 bases; junction bases not matched to a gene: 12. In germline, CDR1 is LGHDT, CDR2 YNNKEL (reference sequence). The CDR3 bases are TGTGCCAGCAGCCTATCGCCTAGCGGGAGTATTGGCGAGCAGTACTTC. Amino acid sequence: CASSLSPSGSIGEQYF.

The V call is TRBV5-1, the J call TRBJ2-3; D possibly corresponds to TRBD1 (6 bases). The length of the CDR3 is 15 residues. Trimming took off 1 base at V and 3 bases at J, with 12 bases between the two ends. Germline CDR1 reads SGHRS; CDR2 reads YFSETQ. CDR3 bases: TGCGCCAGCAGCTTGTACAGGGAAGATACAGATACGCAGTATTTT. Residues: CASSLYREDTDTQYF.

The V call is TRBV6-2 or TRBV6-3, the J call TRBJ2-1; 8 bases match TRBD1. The CDR3 sequence is 14 residues long. V lost 2 bases to trimming and J lost 9 bases; unmatched junction nucleotides: 6. The germline gives CDR1 MNHEY, CDR2 SVGEGT. In DNA, the CDR3 is TGTGCCAGCAGTTACCCTCCAGGGGGCATTGAGCAGTTCTTC. Translation gives CASSYPPGGIEQFF.

This clonotype was observed at least ten times. V gene TRBV2 combines with J gene TRBJ1-1, with D unresolved. The CDR3 extends over 14 amino acids. CDR1 SNHLY and CDR2 FYNNEI come from the germline V gene. V shed 7 bases and J shed 3 bases, with 15 bases lying between them. CDR3 nucleotide sequence: TGTGCCAGCAAACGGGAGTCCATGGACACTGAAGCTTTCTTT. Translating gives CASKRESMDTEAFF. The variable domain in full, completed from reference TRBV2 and TRBJ1-1, reads EPEVTQTPSHQVTQMGQEVILRCVPISNHLYFYWYRQILGQKVEFLVSFYNNEISEKSEIFDDQFSVERPDGSNFTLKIRSTKLEDSAMYFCASKRESMDTEAFFGQGTRLTVV.